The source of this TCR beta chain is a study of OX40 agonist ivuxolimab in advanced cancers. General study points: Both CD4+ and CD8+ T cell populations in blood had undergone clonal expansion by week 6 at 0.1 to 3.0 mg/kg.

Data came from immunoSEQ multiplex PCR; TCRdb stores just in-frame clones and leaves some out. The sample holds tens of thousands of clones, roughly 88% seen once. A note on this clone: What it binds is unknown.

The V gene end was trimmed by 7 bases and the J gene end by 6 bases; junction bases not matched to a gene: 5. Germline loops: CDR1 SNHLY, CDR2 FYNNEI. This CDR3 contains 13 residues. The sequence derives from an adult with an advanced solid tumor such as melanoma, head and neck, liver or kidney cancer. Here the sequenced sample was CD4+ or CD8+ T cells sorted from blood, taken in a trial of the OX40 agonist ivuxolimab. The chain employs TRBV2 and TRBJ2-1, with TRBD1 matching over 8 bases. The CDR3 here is CASTTDRGNEQFF. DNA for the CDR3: TGTGCCAGCACCACCGACAGGGGCAATGAGCAGTTCTTC.